One sample yielded the 21 T cell receptor beta chains listed below, sequenced in a study of shared clonotypes between healthy human individuals. TCRdb keeps only in-frame clones here, not all; method: immunoSEQ multiplex PCR. The data contain 2 million to 2.5 million clones, about nine tenths of them singletons. The sequencing sample was made of naive CD4+ T cells from PBMCs. Subset in this sample: CD45RA+ positively selected. The receptors stem from a man between 18 and 29 years old in good health. Some clones in this sample may be carry-over from other donors' samples.

This clone was detected once. The same CDR3 is also encoded by other DNA sequences in this sample. The chain employs TRBV15 and TRBJ2-7, with no clear D. This CDR3 spans 13 amino acids. The germline V gene has CDR1 LNHNV and CDR2 YYDKDF (reference sequence). The V end was cut by 0 bases, the J end by 3 bases, with 6 bases between. CDR3 nucleotides: TGTGCCACCAGCAGAGATCGTGTCTACGAGCAGTACTTC. Translated, it gives CATSRDRVYEQYF.

The CDR3 here is CASTPPGGIRETQYF. CDR3 sequence (DNA): TGTGCCAGCACCCCGCCGGGGGGAATACGGGAGACCCAGTACTTC. The chain uses TRBV28 and TRBJ2-5; 7 positions match TRBD2. This CDR3 is built from 15 residues. The junction had 13 bases not matched to a gene; V was cut back by 7 bases and J by 5 bases. In germline, CDR1 is MDHEN, CDR2 SYDVKM. Based on the CDR3 plus reference TRBV28 and TRBJ2-5, the full variable domain is DVKVTQSSRYLVKRTGEKVFLECVQDMDHENMFWYRQDPGLGLRLIYFSYDVKMKEKGDIPEGYSVSREKKERFSLILESASTNQTSMYLCASTPPGGIRETQYFGPGTRLLVL.

This sequence joins TRBV5-1 and TRBJ1-1; TRBD1 aligns across 9 bases. CDR1 is SGHRS, CDR2 YFSETQ, per germline. The junction had 6 bases not matched to a gene; V was cut back by 0 bases and J by 6 bases. The CDR3 spans 15 residues. In DNA, the CDR3 is TGCGCCAGCAGCTTGGGGGGACAGGGTGGCGCTGAAGCTTTCTTT. Translation: CASSLGGQGGAEAFF.

The genes are TRBV18 and TRBJ2-7; D is possibly TRBD1 or TRBD2 (5 bases each). CDR1 and CDR2 from the germline V gene are KGHSH and LQKENI. The CDR3 sequence is 15 residues long. The V gene lost 5 bases and the J gene lost 3 bases, with 17 bases spanning the gap. CDR3 in amino acids: CASSTKGVGGYEQYF. The CDR3 coding sequence is TGTGCCAGCTCAACAAAAGGAGTTGGGGGCTACGAGCAGTACTTC.

Turning to this clone: Other DNA sequences of this sample code for an identical CDR3. The chain combines TRBV28 with TRBJ1-4, with D uncertain. Germline V CDR1 and CDR2: MDHEN, SYDVKM. There are 13 residues in the CDR3. V was trimmed by 2 bases and J by 5 bases, leaving 6 bases between them. CDR3: CASSLPLNEKLFF. The CDR3 DNA reads as TGTGCCAGCAGTTTACCCCTAAATGAAAAACTGTTTTTT.

The genes are TRBV6-6 and TRBJ1-5, with D possibly being TRBD1 (5 bases). In germline, CDR1 is MNHNY, CDR2 SVGAGI (reference sequence). V was clipped by 6 bases and J by 4 bases, with 16 bases between them. CDR3 length equals 15 residues. For the CDR3, the DNA is TGTGCCAGCAGCCGAGACTGGGGGGAAAATCAGCCCCAGCATTTT. It codes for CASSRDWGENQPQHF.

The chain joins TRBV11-2 to TRBJ1-5; TRBD1 might be the D (5 bases). CDR1 is SGHAT and CDR2 is FQNNGV in the germline V gene. Deletions cut 3 bases from V and 5 bases from J, with 8 bases between. The CDR3 is made up of 13 amino acids. CDR3 sequence reads: CASSLQGDQPQHF. CDR3 sequence (DNA): TGTGCCAGCAGCTTGCAGGGAGATCAGCCCCAGCATTTT.

This clone was picked up one time. This sample includes further DNA sequences coding for the same CDR3. This chain's CDR3 is CSVARDRVQETQYF. CDR3 DNA sequence: TGCAGCGTTGCCCGGGACAGGGTCCAAGAGACCCAGTACTTC. The chain is built from TRBV29-1 and TRBJ2-5, with 9 bases lining up with TRBD1. This CDR3 spans 14 amino acids. Looked up from germline, CDR1 is SQVTM and CDR2 is ANQGSEA. After removal of 4 bases from V and 1 base from J, the junction contained 4 bases not matched to a gene.

About this clone itself: At the DNA level, this CDR3 is encoded by other sequences in the same sample as well. The rearrangement uses TRBV6-1 and TRBJ1-1; D is possibly TRBD1 (5 bases). The V and J ends lost 2 bases and 3 bases respectively, with 10 bases between them. This CDR3 is built from 14 residues. Germline CDR1 and CDR2: MNHNS and SASEGT. The CDR3 spells CASSEWGGDTEAFF. The CDR3, as DNA: TGTGCCAGCAGTGAATGGGGAGGGGACACTGAAGCTTTCTTT.

As to this clone: This same CDR3 is encoded by further DNA sequences in the sample. V gene TRBV11-2 combines with J gene TRBJ1-1, with 7 bases identical to TRBD1. The V gene's germline CDR1 is SGHAT and CDR2 FQNNGV. This CDR3 contains 14 residues. V dropped 1 base and J dropped 1; count of bases not matched to a gene: 0. Here the CDR3 DNA reads TGTGCCAGCAGCTTAGGACAGGGGAACACTGAAGCTTTCTTT. It translates to CASSLGQGNTEAFF.

The chain combines TRBV6-4 with TRBJ1-1; 7 bases align to TRBD1. CDR3 length: 13 amino acids. Germline CDR1 and CDR2: MRHNA and SNTAGT. Losses at the gene ends were 2 bases for V and 9 bases for J; bases not matched to a gene: 6. The CDR3 bases are TGTGCCAGCAGTGACCCGACAGGGTCGAAAGCTTTCTTT. As protein: CASSDPTGSKAFF.

This chain uses TRBV30 with TRBJ2-1, with 7 bases matching TRBD2. From germline, CDR1 is GTSNPN and CDR2 SVGIG (reference sequence). The CDR3 consists of 13 residues. V shed 0 bases, J shed 15 bases, and the junction held 11 bases outside the gene matches. The CDR3 here is CAWSVSWTSGTFF. The CDR3 DNA reads TGTGCCTGGAGTGTAAGTTGGACTAGTGGAACGTTCTTC. The whole variable domain, remainder taken from reference TRBV30 and TRBJ2-1, is SQTIHQWPATLVQPVGSPLSLECTVEGTSNPNLYWYRQAAGRGLQLLFYSVGIGQISSEVPQNLSASRPQDRQFILSSKKLLLSDSGFYLCAWSVSWTSGTFFGPGTRLTVL.

This clone was seen a single time. This chain connects TRBV9 to TRBJ1-1, with D unclear. The CDR3 extends over 15 amino acids. CDR1 is SGDLS, CDR2 YYNGEE, per germline. V lost 1 base, J lost 4 bases, and 14 bases lay in between. CDR3 nucleotides: TGTGCCAGCAGCGTATATAACGCCAAGATCACTGAAGCTTTCTTT. Amino acid sequence: CASSVYNAKITEAFF.

This chain connects TRBV5-4 to TRBJ2-5, with 8 nucleotides matching TRBD2. This CDR3 contains 14 residues. Germline V gene lookup returns CDR1 SGHNT and CDR2 YYREEE (reference sequence). V was pared by 3 bases and J by 5 bases, with 6 bases of the junction left unmatched. CDR3: CASSSQREWETQYF. CDR3 sequence (DNA): TGTGCCAGCAGCTCTCAGCGGGAGTGGGAGACCCAGTACTTC.

This clone was observed once. The chain links TRBV27 to TRBJ1-4; tentative D call: TRBD1 (5 bases). CDR3 length: 16 amino acids. The germline gives CDR1 MNHEY, CDR2 SMNVEV (reference sequence). V was clipped by 7 bases and J by 2 bases, with 17 bases between them. CDR3 amino acids: CASKIGRVLTNEKLFF. The CDR3, as DNA: TGTGCCAGCAAGATCGGCAGGGTTCTTACTAATGAAAAACTGTTTTTT.

The genes are TRBV28 and TRBJ1-4; TRBD1 might be the D (6 bases). The CDR3 has 13 residues. Germline V lookup: CDR1 MDHEN, CDR2 SYDVKM. V was cut by 2 bases and J by 8 bases, with 9 bases left in between. CDR3 coding DNA: TGTGCCAGCAGTTTAGGGGGGCAGGAAAAACTGTTTTTT. This encodes CASSLGGQEKLFF.

V and J are TRBV2 and TRBJ2-1, with 10 nucleotides matching TRBD2. The CDR3 has 15 residues. V lost 6 bases, J lost 4 bases, and 6 bases stayed unmatched. Germline V gene lookup returns CDR1 SNHLY and CDR2 FYNNEI. The CDR3 spells CASREREGLYNEQFF. The CDR3 DNA reads as TGTGCCAGCAGGGAGCGGGAGGGCCTGTACAATGAGCAGTTCTTC. Supplemented by reference TRBV2 and TRBJ2-1, the full variable domain reads EPEVTQTPSHQVTQMGQEVILRCVPISNHLYFYWYRQILGQKVEFLVSFYNNEISEKSEIFDDQFSVERPDGSNFTLKIRSTKLEDSAMYFCASREREGLYNEQFFGPGTRLTVL.

The chain recombines TRBV28 with TRBJ1-2, with no clear D. This CDR3 has 16 amino acids. Germline CDR1 reads MDHEN; CDR2 reads SYDVKM. With 1 base removed from V and 4 bases from J, the gap between germline ends came to 16 bases. CDR3 sequence reads: CASSLFISRRVYGYTF. As DNA, the CDR3 is TGTGCCAGCAGTTTATTCATCTCTCGTCGGGTCTATGGCTACACCTTC.

Only one count was recorded for this clone. The chain combines TRBV5-1 with TRBJ2-2, with 8 bases aligning to TRBD2. Losses at the gene ends were 4 bases for V and 0 bases for J; bases not matched to a gene: 8. Germline V gives CDR1 SGHRS, CDR2 YFSETQ. CDR3 length: 17 amino acids. The CDR3: CASSTPYSGTNTGELFF. Written as DNA, the CDR3 is TGCGCCAGCAGCACACCCTATAGCGGGACGAACACCGGGGAGCTGTTTTTT.

V and J are TRBV28 and TRBJ1-6; D ambiguous. The V and J ends lost 5 bases and 8 bases respectively, with 19 bases between them. The CDR3 is 16 amino acids. The germline V gene encodes CDR1 MDHEN and CDR2 SYDVKM. The CDR3 DNA is TGTGCCAGCAGTAGCCCGTCGGGGAATCTGGATTCACCCCTCCACTTT. It translates to CASSSPSGNLDSPLHF.

The chain carries TRBV16 and TRBJ2-7; 8 bases map to TRBD1. The V and J ends lost 3 bases and 1 base, in that order; junction bases with no gene match: 8. CDR1 KGHSY and CDR2 FQNENV come from the germline V gene. The CDR3 consists of 16 residues. For the CDR3, the DNA is TGTGCCAGCAGCCACCTCCGACAGGGGCTTTCCTACGAGCAGTACTTC. It translates to CASSHLRQGLSYEQYF.